The present entry profiles one TCR beta chain with its context. TEMRA cells were FACS-enriched, and CD8+ and CD4+ T cells were isolated negatively. Roughly 0.45 to 1 ug RNA was reverse transcribed with random hexamers. TCRdb re-called the immunoSEQ multiplex PCR reads with MiXCR, one entry per CDR3 protein. The sample records some 180,000 distinct CDR3 sequences, 91% being singletons. With 3 bases removed from V and 2 bases from J, the gap between germline ends came to 7 bases. Germline V gene lookup returns CDR1 KGHSH and CDR2 LQKENI. The CDR3 contains 13 residues. This record comes from a study of CD8 T cells in Susac syndrome.

V and J are TRBV18 and TRBJ1-2; D perhaps matches TRBD1 (5 bases). The specimen was CD4+ T cells from PBMCs. This clonotype originated in a human donor with Susac syndrome. The chain's CDR3 is CASSPEGNYGYTF. CDR3 in DNA: TGTGCCAGCTCACCCGAGGGGAACTATGGCTACACCTTC.